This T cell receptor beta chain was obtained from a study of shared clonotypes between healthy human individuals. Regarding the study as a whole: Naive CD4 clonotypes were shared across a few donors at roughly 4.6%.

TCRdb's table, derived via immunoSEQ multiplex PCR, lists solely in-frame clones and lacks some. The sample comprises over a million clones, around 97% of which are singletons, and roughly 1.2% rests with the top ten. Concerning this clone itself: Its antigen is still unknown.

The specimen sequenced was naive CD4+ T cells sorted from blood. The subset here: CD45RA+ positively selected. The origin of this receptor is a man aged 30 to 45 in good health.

Written as DNA, the CDR3 is TGCAGCGTAGCGGGAGTCTATTACGAGCAGTACTTC. Protein: CSVAGVYYEQYF. The chain carries TRBV29-1 and TRBJ2-7; 8 bases match TRBD2. The CDR3 has 12 residues. V shed 6 bases, J shed 4 bases, and the junction held 5 bases outside the gene matches. CDR1 is SQVTM, CDR2 ANQGSEA, per germline.